This T cell receptor (beta chain) derives from a study of cytomegalovirus exposure and HLA in healthy donors. This clone came up once. Antigen unknown. V dropped 10 bases and J dropped 4 bases, with 17 bases sitting between them. This CDR3 is 15 amino acids long. Germline CDR1 reads MNHEY; CDR2 reads SVGAGI. The PCR contained 60 Vbeta and 13 Jbeta primers. Produced via immunoSEQ multiplex PCR; TCRdb's table is partial and in-frame only. Among under 200,000 clones listed, roughly 85% were seen once. Study outcomes and limitations: Specific recognition of CMV antigens was confirmed in vitro for a few chains (all CMV-associated). Association of a missense DCLRE1C variant with TCR beta V- and J-gene trimming was reported in a later analysis. Per published reports, the classifier diagnosed cytomegalovirus status with high specificity and sensitivity.

The receptor's source is a woman in her 30s in good health and CMV-seronegative. The sample taken for sequencing was PBMCs. The chain carries TRBV6-5 and TRBJ2-6; TRBD2 is a possible D gene (7 bases). The DNA of the CDR3 is TGTGCCACCCGGGGGGCGGGGACAGGGGCCAACGTCCTGACTTTC. Protein product: CATRGAGTGANVLTF.